This T cell receptor (beta chain) was identified in a study of OX40 agonist ivuxolimab in advanced cancers. Background on the study: The study treated patients with ivuxolimab, an agonistic anti-OX40 (CD134) antibody. Study-wide results and limits: CD4+ and CD8+ blood T cells expanded clonally by week 6 at 0.1 to 3.0 mg/kg.

Germline assignment: CDR1 MNHEY and CDR2 SVGAGI. Trimming left V 5 bases short and J 4 bases short, with 11 bases between. The CDR3 loop spans 13 amino acids. Notes on this clone: Its target is not known.

Blood samples were obtained at baseline, cycle 4 day 1, and cycle 7 day 1. Data came from immunoSEQ multiplex PCR; TCRdb stores just in-frame clones and leaves some out. The table has about 50,000 clones, around 90% seen once. The source is an adult with an advanced solid tumor such as melanoma, head and neck, liver or kidney cancer. Sequenced material: CD4+ or CD8+ T cells sorted from blood, taken in a trial of the OX40 agonist ivuxolimab. V is TRBV6-5 and J is TRBJ2-5; unclear D gene. The DNA for the CDR3 is TGTGCCAGCAGTGAAGTTTGGGGAGAGACCCAGTACTTC. Residues: CASSEVWGETQYF.